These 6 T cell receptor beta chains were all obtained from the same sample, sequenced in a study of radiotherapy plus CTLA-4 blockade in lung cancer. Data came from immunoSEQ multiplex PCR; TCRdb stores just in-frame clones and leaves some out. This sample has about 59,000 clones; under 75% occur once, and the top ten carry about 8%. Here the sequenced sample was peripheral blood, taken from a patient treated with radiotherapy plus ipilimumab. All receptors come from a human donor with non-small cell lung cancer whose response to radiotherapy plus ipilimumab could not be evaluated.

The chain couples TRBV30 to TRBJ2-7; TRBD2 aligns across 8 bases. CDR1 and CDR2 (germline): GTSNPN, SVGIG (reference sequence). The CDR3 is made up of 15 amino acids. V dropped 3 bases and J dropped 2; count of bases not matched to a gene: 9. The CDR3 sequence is CAWSRGGLAAYEQYF. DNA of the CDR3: TGTGCCTGGAGCCGGGGGGGGCTAGCGGCCTACGAGCAGTACTTC.

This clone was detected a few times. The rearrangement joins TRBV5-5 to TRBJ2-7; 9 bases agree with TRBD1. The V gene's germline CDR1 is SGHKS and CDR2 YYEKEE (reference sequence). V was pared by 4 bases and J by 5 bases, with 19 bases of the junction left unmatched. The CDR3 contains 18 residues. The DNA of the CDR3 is TGTGCCAGCAGCGTTAGGCTTCTTGGGACGGACAGGGGAAACGAGCAGTACTTC. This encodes CASSVRLLGTDRGNEQYF.

The CDR3 sequence is CASSQQTSGSYEQYF. The CDR3 DNA is TGCGCCAGCAGCCAACAGACTAGCGGGAGTTACGAGCAGTACTTC. The chain is built from TRBV4-1 and TRBJ2-7; 12 bases are a match to TRBD2. CDR3 length equals 15 residues. Germline CDR1 reads MGHRA; CDR2 reads YSYEKL. The V and J ends lost 2 bases and 4 bases, in that order; junction bases with no gene match: 3.

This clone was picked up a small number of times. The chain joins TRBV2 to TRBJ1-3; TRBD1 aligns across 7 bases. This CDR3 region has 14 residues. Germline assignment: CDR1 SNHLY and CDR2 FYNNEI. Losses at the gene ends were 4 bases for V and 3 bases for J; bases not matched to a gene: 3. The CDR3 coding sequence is TGTGCCAGCAGTGGATGGGACAGTGGAAACACCATATATTTT. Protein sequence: CASSGWDSGNTIYF.

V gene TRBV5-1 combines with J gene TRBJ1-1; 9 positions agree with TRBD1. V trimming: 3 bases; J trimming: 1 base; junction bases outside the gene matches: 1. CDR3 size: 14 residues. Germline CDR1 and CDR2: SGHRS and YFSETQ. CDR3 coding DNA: TGCGCCAGCAGCTCACAGGGGGCGAACACTGAAGCTTTCTTT. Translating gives CASSSQGANTEAFF.

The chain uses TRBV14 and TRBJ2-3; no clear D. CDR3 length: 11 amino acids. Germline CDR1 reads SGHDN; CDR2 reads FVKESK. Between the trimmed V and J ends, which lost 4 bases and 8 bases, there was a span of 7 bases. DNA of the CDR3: TGTGCCAGCAGCCGGGCAGTTACGCAGTATTTT. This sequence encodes CASSRAVTQYF.